The source of this TCR beta chain is a study of blood T cells in healthy people across ages. Germline V lookup: CDR1 SQVTM, CDR2 ANQGSEA. The CDR3 extends over 13 amino acids. V dropped 6 bases and J dropped 7; count of bases not matched to a gene: 6. Through a sample-barcoded 5' primer and a J-beta primer mix, a second PCR was run for roughly 7 to 12 cycles. TCRdb passed the 5' RACE reads through MiXCR, listing each CDR3 protein once. The sample yields roughly 1,800,000 distinct CDR3 sequences, just under 50% seen once. The rearrangement joins TRBV29-1 to TRBJ2-1; 10 bases map to TRBD1. Material for sequencing was blood. The TCR originated in a woman aged 40 to 49 in good health. The CDR3 DNA follows: TGCAGCGTGGGACAGGGGCTTAAAAATGAGCAGTTCTTC. It specifies CSVGQGLKNEQFF.